Given below is one T cell receptor beta chain in context. This sample includes further DNA sequences coding for the same CDR3. The sample originates from a study of blood T cell repertoires in COVID-19. Here immunoSEQ multiplex PCR was the method, and the copy in TCRdb shows in-frame clones only, minus some. The table lists 330,000 or so clones, 88% of them singletons. The CDR3 runs 15 residues. The V gene end was trimmed by 1 base and the J gene end by 0 bases; junction bases not matched to a gene: 2. Germline CDR1 is KGHSH and CDR2 is LQKENI. Specimen: PBMCs or T cells enriched from blood (not recorded which). V gene TRBV18 combines with J gene TRBJ1-2; the match to TRBD1 covers 7 bases. The receptor's source is a woman in her thirties who had been exposed to COVID-19. CDR3 amino acids: CASSPRQGANYGYTF. The CDR3 region has the DNA TGTGCCAGCTCACCACGACAGGGAGCTAACTATGGCTACACCTTC.